Listed here are 15 T cell receptor beta chains from one sample, sequenced in a study of shared clonotypes between healthy human individuals. Generated by immunoSEQ multiplex PCR, the TCRdb table keeps only in-frame clones and is missing some. This sample carries about 2.1 million clones, just under 95% of them seen once, and the ten largest clones take roughly 1.7%. Positive CCR7 selection of CD45RO-negative cells yielded the naive CD8 cells, and terminally differentiated effector memory CD45RA+ cells were excluded. The sample taken for sequencing was naive CD8+ T cells from PBMCs. Receptors were obtained from a young man in good health. Some clones in this sample may be carry-over from other donors' samples.

The CDR3 DNA follows: TGTGCCAGTAGTATAGTGCCTAGCGGGAGCTACGAGCAGTACTTC. It codes for CASSIVPSGSYEQYF. The chain is built from TRBV19 and TRBJ2-7; 10 nucleotides line up with TRBD2. CDR3 size: 15 residues. Germline V gene data show CDR1 as LNHDA and CDR2 as SQIVND (reference sequence). V shed 1 base and J 3 bases; nucleotides not matched to a gene: 3.

The chain joins TRBV10-1 to TRBJ2-1; D is tentatively TRBD1 or TRBD2 (6 bases each). Trimming pared 4 bases from V and 7 bases from J, leaving 11 bases between. This CDR3 spans 13 amino acids. From germline, CDR1 is WNHNN and CDR2 SYGVQD (reference sequence). In nucleotides, the CDR3 is TGCGCCAGCAGTGGGGGGGCGCGAAATGAGCAGTTCTTC. Translation gives CASSGGARNEQFF.

This chain connects TRBV9 to TRBJ2-4, with D unclear. V lost 3 bases and J lost 7, with 14 bases in between. This CDR3 is 14 amino acids long. CDR1 is SGDLS and CDR2 is YYNGEE in the germline V gene. CDR3 DNA: TGTGCCAGCAGCGACCGAGGTAATTCGAACATTCAGTACTTC. Its protein product is CASSDRGNSNIQYF.

The chain has TRBV28 and TRBJ2-3; tentatively, D is TRBD2 (6 bases). Germline assignment: CDR1 MDHEN and CDR2 SYDVKM. The CDR3 extends over 16 amino acids. Trimming stripped 6 bases from V and 2 bases from J, with 18 bases between. CDR3 loop: CASRQRTGDLTDTQYF. The CDR3 DNA follows: TGTGCCAGCAGGCAACGTACGGGGGATCTCACAGATACGCAGTATTTT.

In nucleotides, the CDR3 is TGTGCCAGCAGCCACACGGGACATCCCACCGGGGAGCTGTTTTTT. This sequence encodes CASSHTGHPTGELFF. The rearrangement joins TRBV7-9 to TRBJ2-2, with D possibly TRBD1 on 6 matching bases. The V gene's germline CDR1 is SEHNR and CDR2 FQNEAQ (reference sequence). V was shortened by 5 bases and J by 4 bases, with 14 bases between the two germline ends. CDR3 length: 15 residues.

V usage is TRBV11-2 and J usage is TRBJ1-2; D may be TRBD1 (5 bases). The CDR3 runs 14 residues. CDR1 SGHAT and CDR2 FQNNGV come from the germline V gene. Trimming took 5 bases from V and 8 from J, leaving 18 bases between them. CDR3 sequence reads: CASSPGGGLRGYTF. CDR3 nucleotides: TGTGCCAGCAGCCCCGGTGGGGGTTTGAGAGGCTACACCTTC. The full variable domain, with the rest looked up from reference TRBV11-2 and TRBJ1-2, is EAGVAQSPRYKIIEKRQSVAFWCNPISGHATLYWYQQILGQGPKLLIQFQNNGVVDDSQLPKDRFSAERLKGVDSTLKIQPAKLEDSAVYLCASSPGGGLRGYTFGSGTRLTVV.

The rearrangement uses TRBV6-1 and TRBJ1-2; D may be TRBD1 (6 bases). With 5 bases removed from V and 1 base from J, the gap between germline ends came to 14 bases. The germline gives CDR1 MNHNS, CDR2 SASEGT. The CDR3 extends over 15 amino acids. CDR3 residues: CASSPRTGSNYGYTF. DNA for the CDR3: TGTGCCAGCAGTCCCCGAACAGGGAGTAACTATGGCTACACCTTC.

As regards this clone: Other DNA sequences from this sample encode an identical CDR3 as well. The CDR3 here is CASSVAGGDEKLFF. CDR3 coding DNA: TGTGCCAGCAGCGTAGCGGGGGGCGACGAAAAACTGTTTTTT. The rearrangement links TRBV9 to TRBJ1-4; a possible D gene is TRBD1 (6 bases). The CDR3 length is 14 residues. Germline V lookup: CDR1 SGDLS, CDR2 YYNGEE. V was pared by 0 bases and J by 8 bases, with 11 bases between.

This sequence joins TRBV19 and TRBJ2-1; D may be TRBD2 (5 bases). V was cut by 1 base and J by 6 bases, with 10 bases left in between. This CDR3 has 14 residues. The germline V gene has CDR1 LNHDA and CDR2 SQIVND (reference sequence). The CDR3, as DNA: TGTGCCAGTAGTATAGCGCCTAGCAGCAATGAGCAGTTCTTC. Translation: CASSIAPSSNEQFF.

The CDR3 spells CASRETGGYEKLFF. The CDR3 region has the DNA TGTGCCAGCAGGGAGACAGGGGGCTATGAAAAACTGTTTTTT. The V gene is TRBV6-6, the J gene TRBJ1-4; TRBD1 matches at 10 bases. This CDR3 has 14 residues. Germline V gives CDR1 MNHNY, CDR2 SVGAGI (reference sequence). V dropped 6 bases and J dropped 6; count of bases not matched to a gene: 4.

Remarks on this clone: The germline gene is not matched at one end of the junction; a read error may be the cause. The chain combines TRBV9 with TRBJ1-4; 8 bases align to TRBD1. The CDR3 sequence is 16 residues long. Germline V gene sequence: CDR1 SGDLS, CDR2 YYNGEE. CDR3 DNA: TGTGCCACCAGCCCCGAAGAGACAGGGGCAGATGAAAAACTGTTTTTT. Its protein is CATSPEETGADEKLFF. Drawing the rest from reference TRBV9 and TRBJ1-4, the complete variable domain is DSGVTQTPKHLITATGQRVTLRCSPRSGDLSVYWYQQSLDQGLQFLIQYYNGEERAKGNILERFSAQQFPDLHSELNLSSLELGDSALYFCATSPEETGADEKLFFGSGTQLSVL.

This sequence joins TRBV6-5 and TRBJ1-5; possible D gene TRBD1, 6 bases. Germline V gives CDR1 MNHEY, CDR2 SVGAGI. Trimming pared 1 base from V and 8 bases from J, leaving 12 bases between. CDR3 length equals 14 residues. The CDR3 spells CASSYLGGHEPQHF. The CDR3 DNA sequence: TGTGCCAGCAGTTACTTGGGGGGGCATGAGCCCCAGCATTTT.

The rearrangement uses TRBV6-5 and TRBJ2-7, with D unclear. CDR1 is MNHEY, CDR2 SVGAGI, per germline. Trimming cost V 6 bases and J 3 bases, with 6 bases left between them. The CDR3 is 11 amino acids. The CDR3 sequence: CASSQYYEQYF. The CDR3 bases are TGTGCCAGCAGCCAGTACTACGAGCAGTACTTC.

The rearrangement uses TRBV27 and TRBJ2-5; TRBD2 aligns across 7 bases. The germline V gene encodes CDR1 MNHEY and CDR2 SMNVEV (reference sequence). CDR3 length: 14 residues. V lost 3 bases to trimming and J lost 4 bases; unmatched junction nucleotides: 5. Written as DNA, the CDR3 is TGTGCCAGCAGTTTTCGGGGGGTAGGAGAGACCCAGTACTTC. Translation: CASSFRGVGETQYF.

The genes are TRBV13 and TRBJ1-2; D perhaps matches TRBD1 (6 bases). This CDR3 has 13 amino acids. Germline assignment: CDR1 PRHDT and CDR2 FYEKMQ (reference sequence). The ends were cut back, 2 bases at V and 8 bases at J, with 12 bases in the middle. The CDR3: CASSLSGAGGYTF. CDR3 DNA sequence: TGTGCCAGCAGCTTATCAGGGGCTGGCGGCTACACCTTC.